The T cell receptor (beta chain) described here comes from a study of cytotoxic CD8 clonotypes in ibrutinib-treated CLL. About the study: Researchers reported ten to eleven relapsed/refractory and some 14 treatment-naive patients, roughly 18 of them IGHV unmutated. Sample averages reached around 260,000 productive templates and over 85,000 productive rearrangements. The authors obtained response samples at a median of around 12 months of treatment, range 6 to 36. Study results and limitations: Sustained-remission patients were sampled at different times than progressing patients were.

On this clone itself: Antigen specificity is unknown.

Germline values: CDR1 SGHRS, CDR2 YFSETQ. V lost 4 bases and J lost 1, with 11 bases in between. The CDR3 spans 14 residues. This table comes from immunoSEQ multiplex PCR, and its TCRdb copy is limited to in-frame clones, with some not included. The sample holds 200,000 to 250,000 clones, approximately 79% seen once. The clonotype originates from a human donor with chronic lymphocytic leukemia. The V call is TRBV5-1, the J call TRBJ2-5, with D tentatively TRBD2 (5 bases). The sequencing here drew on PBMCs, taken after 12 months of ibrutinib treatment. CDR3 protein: CASSESSGQETQYF. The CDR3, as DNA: TGCGCCAGCAGCGAGTCCAGCGGCCAAGAGACCCAGTACTTC.